This T cell receptor (beta chain) originates from a study of T cell responses to AZD1222 COVID-19 vaccine (dated by TCRdb to 2020 to 2022). Study-level background: Because spike-specific TCR depth and breadth did not differ between the two schedules, AZD1222 recipients who got a second dose at roughly 4 weeks were pooled with those who got a second dose at roughly 12 weeks. Enrollment into the trials was organized by age into subgroups of 18-55, 56-69 and 70-plus years, and those subgroups contained about 160, 30 and 59 TCR-sequenced participants, respectively. A total of 230 to 250 trial participants underwent TCR sequencing, of whom approximately 200 had received two doses of AZD1222 and around 25 had received two doses of the MenACWY control vaccine.

What the research found in general, with its limitations: Vaccine-associated CD4 TCRs spanned the whole spike protein, with dominant responses in regions 160-218 and 743-854. Because no samples from the day 14 peak response were available, repertoires could be characterized only after the peak T cell response. Reportedly, almost half of the unique spike-specific TCRs recognized epitopes lying outside the regions that are mutated in the B.1.351 and B.1.1.7 variants. Conclusions about previously exposed vaccinees were limited because only a handful of AZD1222 recipients were SARS-CoV-2 seropositive at baseline. A significant rise in spike-specific TCR breadth and depth was observed after two AZD1222 doses relative to day 0 and relative to MenACWY recipients. The 56-69-year group was small, and its depth increase did not reach significance, likely because of low power. Participants were mostly white British, with more females than males. The authors suggested clonal diversity may have been underestimated.

On this clone itself: Its antigen is unknown. The sample holds no much larger clone one base away, and base qualities are not on file.

The CDR3 regions of human TCRbeta chains were subjected to immunosequencing. Regarding the original processing steps: TCRs in the repertoires were compared against a reference library of SARS-CoV-2-specific TCRs that had been generated with the MIRA antigen-specificity platform. Breadth was defined as the fraction of unique TCRs that were SARS-CoV-2-associated. Depth was defined as the fraction of total T cells that were SARS-CoV-2-associated. Using the MIRA data, each spike-specific TCR was mapped to the spike region that the TCR reacts to and placed in a CD4 or CD8 class. Log10-transformed breadth and depth values were compared by one-way ANOVA with Sidak's multiple comparisons tests. This is the immuneACCESS table as TCRdb keeps it, with only in-frame sequences that have V and J called. A part of the clones is gone; compared with another copy, unresolved V genes explain less than half, and the rest is unexplained. V and J calls and clone size come straight from that table; D and trimming were deduced from the DNA. Across this sample there are about 110,000 clones, with about 92% seen only once. The top ten constitute 1% to 1.5% of the sample.

The time point label corresponds to: baseline before first vaccination. Samples from vaccinated people were obtained from the UK trials COV001 and COV002, which included a single-blind randomized controlled phase 2/3 trial of AZD1222 (ChAdOx1 nCoV-19) in healthy adults. For TCRbeta chain sequencing, PBMC samples from trial participants were taken at day 0 and at day 28 after the second dose. V loses 4 bases, J loses 3 bases, and the germline ends lie 10 bases apart. The germline V gene supplies CDR1 SGHVS and CDR2 FQNEAQ. From cysteine to phenylalanine, the CDR3 is 14 amino acids long. CDR3 DNA only is kept here, 42 bases in frame from base 1.

Sequenced material: peripheral blood, taken on day 0 of AZD1222 vaccination. Recombination connected TRBV7-8 to TRBJ1-5; TRBD1 is a weak D gene call, 5 bases matching. The receptor was isolated from an adult in good health. The CDR3 protein is CASSSGTVNQPQHF. The nucleotides are TGTGCCAGCAGCTCAGGGACGGTCAATCAGCCCCAGCATTTT.